The 30 T cell receptor beta chains given below trace back to one sample, sequenced in a study of blood T cell repertoires in COVID-19 (TCRdb year 2020). The library came from the immunoSEQ multiplex PCR assay. Held by TCRdb, this immuneACCESS table contains in-frame sequences only and omits some clones. Under half of the omission traces to an unresolved V gene where checked; the cause of the rest is unknown. Here the sample has fewer than 70,000 clones; almost 80% occur a single time. 3% to 3.5% of the sample is in the top ten clones. Sequenced input: peripheral blood. Receptors originate from a man in his 60s with acute or convalescent COVID-19.

This clone was detected only a few times. The chain is built from TRBV19 and TRBJ1-2; TRBD1 might be the D (5 bases). Germline lookup yields CDR1 LNHDA and CDR2 SQIVND (reference sequence). CDR3 length: 15 residues. The ends were cut back, 5 bases at V and 4 bases at J, with 17 bases in the middle. DNA for the CDR3: TGTGCCAGTAGTCAAGGTGCAGGGCATTTCTATGGCTACACCTTC. Translating gives CASSQGAGHFYGYTF.

V is TRBV2 and J is TRBJ1-1, with D perhaps matching TRBD1 (5 bases). Trimming removed 3 bases from V and 3 bases from J, with 14 bases in between. This CDR3 comprises 15 residues. The germline V gene has CDR1 SNHLY and CDR2 FYNNEI. CDR3: CASSDQGGEHTEAFF. CDR3 coding DNA: TGTGCCAGCAGTGACCAAGGAGGGGAGCACACTGAAGCTTTCTTT.

This chain connects TRBV5-1 to TRBJ2-2; possible D gene TRBD2, 6 bases. The CDR3 has 17 residues. Germline CDR1 and CDR2: SGHRS and YFSETQ. V was shortened by 3 bases and J by 0 bases, with 15 bases between the two germline ends. The CDR3 loop reads CASSSPGLRTNTGELFF. CDR3 nucleotides: TGCGCCAGCAGCTCTCCGGGACTCCGAACGAACACCGGGGAGCTGTTTTTT.

This clone has a handful of counts. The chain is built from TRBV24-1 and TRBJ2-3; 7 nucleotides agree with TRBD1. Germline-derived CDR1 and CDR2 are KGHDR and SFDVKD. The CDR3 is 16 amino acids. V lost 4 bases, J lost 1 base, and 7 bases stayed unmatched. The CDR3: CATSEGTGARTDTQYF. The CDR3 coding sequence is TGTGCCACCAGTGAAGGCACAGGGGCGCGCACAGATACGCAGTATTTT.

The CDR3 coding sequence is TGTGCCAGCAGTTCATCTGGGGCGGGGGCTGAAGCTTTCTTT. Its translation is CASSSSGAGAEAFF. The chain is built from TRBV27 and TRBJ1-1; a possible D gene is TRBD1 (5 bases). With 4 bases removed from V and 6 bases from J, the gap between germline ends came to 15 bases. Germline V lookup: CDR1 MNHEY, CDR2 SMNVEV (reference sequence). The CDR3 is 14 residues long.

The rearrangement links TRBV29-1 to TRBJ1-4, with 8 bases identical to TRBD1. The germline V gene has CDR1 SQVTM and CDR2 ANQGSEA. The trim removed 6 bases at V and 5 bases at J, leaving 8 bases unmatched. This CDR3 is 14 amino acids long. The CDR3 nucleotides are TGCAGCGTCCTAAGGACAGGGACGAATGAAAAACTGTTTTTT. It is translated as CSVLRTGTNEKLFF.

The genes are TRBV5-1 and TRBJ2-7; tentative D call: TRBD1 (6 bases). V lost 5 bases to trimming and J lost 7 bases, with 16 bases between them. This CDR3 is 13 amino acids long. Looked up from germline, CDR1 is SGHRS and CDR2 is YFSETQ. CDR3 coding DNA: TGCGCCAGCAGAGACGATCCCAGGGGAGAGCAGTACTTC. Its protein is CASRDDPRGEQYF.

CDR3 residues: CASSQDAGGIQETQYF. In DNA, the CDR3 is TGCGCCAGCAGCCAAGATGCAGGAGGAATCCAAGAGACCCAGTACTTC. This chain uses TRBV4-1 with TRBJ2-5, with a possible D match to TRBD2 (5 bases). This CDR3 spans 16 amino acids. Germline CDR1 and CDR2: MGHRA and YSYEKL. V lost 0 bases and J lost 1, with 12 bases in between.

The chain employs TRBV30 and TRBJ1-1; 7 positions agree with TRBD1. Unmatched junction bases numbered 9, after V lost 4 bases and J lost 1 base. The CDR3 runs to 15 residues. CDR1 and CDR2 from the germline V gene are GTSNPN and SVGIG (reference sequence). The CDR3, as DNA: TGTGCCTGGAATACGGGACAGACTAGGAACACTGAAGCTTTCTTT. It yields the protein CAWNTGQTRNTEAFF. Variable domain in full (rest from reference TRBV30 and TRBJ1-1): SQTIHQWPATLVQPVGSPLSLECTVEGTSNPNLYWYRQAAGRGLQLLFYSVGIGQISSEVPQNLSASRPQDRQFILSSKKLLLSDSGFYLCAWNTGQTRNTEAFFGQGTRLTVV.

This clone was seen just once. The gene calls are TRBV11-2 and TRBJ1-6; TRBD1 matches 7 bases. CDR1 is SGHAT and CDR2 is FQNNGV in the germline V gene. This CDR3 is built from 17 residues. J lost 0 bases, V lost 5 bases, and 7 bases had no gene match. The CDR3 DNA sequence: TGTGCCAGCAGCCCGAGGACAGGTAGCTCCTATAATTCACCCCTCCACTTT. Translating gives CASSPRTGSSYNSPLHF.

This sequence joins TRBV5-1 and TRBJ2-1; D ambiguous. Germline CDR1 is SGHRS and CDR2 is YFSETQ. The CDR3 spans 12 residues. The V and J ends lost 7 bases and 3 bases respectively, with 8 bases between them. CDR3 loop: CASSPLYNEQFF. In DNA, the CDR3 is TGCGCCAGCTCCCCCCTCTACAATGAGCAGTTCTTC.

V is TRBV29-1 and J is TRBJ2-7; TRBD2 might be the D (6 bases). CDR3 length equals 13 residues. Germline V gives CDR1 SQVTM, CDR2 ANQGSEA. Trimming left V 6 bases short and J 2 bases short, with 14 bases between. CDR3 loop: CSVGPRDPYEQYF. In DNA form, the CDR3 reads TGCAGCGTGGGACCGCGGGACCCCTACGAGCAGTACTTC.

The chain employs TRBV24-1 and TRBJ2-1; possibly TRBD2 for D (6 bases). Trimming pared 7 bases from V and 0 bases from J, leaving 12 bases between. The CDR3 is made up of 15 amino acids. CDR1 is KGHDR, CDR2 SFDVKD, per germline. The CDR3 spells CATSAGYSSYNEQFF. DNA of the CDR3: TGTGCCACCAGCGCGGGATATAGCTCCTACAATGAGCAGTTCTTC.

The chain is built from TRBV6-2 or TRBV6-3 and TRBJ1-1; D is undetermined. V dropped 3 bases and J dropped 7 bases, with 12 bases sitting between them. The CDR3 loop spans 13 amino acids. The germline CDR1 and CDR2 sequences are MNHEY and SVGEGT. For the CDR3, the DNA is TGTGCCAGCAGTTATAACGGCGGGTATGAAGCTTTCTTT. This sequence encodes CASSYNGGYEAFF.

The CDR3 spells CASSTGSGGYTF. In DNA, the CDR3 is TGTGCCAGTAGCACAGGCTCCGGGGGCTACACCTTC. This chain uses TRBV19 with TRBJ1-2; D may be TRBD1 (5 bases). Germline assignment: CDR1 LNHDA and CDR2 SQIVND (reference sequence). V was shortened by 6 bases and J by 8 bases, with 13 bases between the two germline ends. The CDR3 is made up of 12 amino acids.

CDR3 nucleotides: TGTGCCAGCAGCGCGCAAGACAGGGGAGGAAATGGCTACACCTTC. Translating gives CASSAQDRGGNGYTF. This chain joins TRBV9 and TRBJ1-2; 8 nucleotides match TRBD1. With V trimmed by 3 bases and J by 6 bases, 10 bases remained unmatched. This CDR3 contains 15 residues. Germline lookup yields CDR1 SGDLS and CDR2 YYNGEE.

This clone was recorded only once. V gene TRBV30 combines with J gene TRBJ1-1; TRBD1 agrees at 10 bases. The CDR3 loop spans 15 amino acids. V shed 0 bases and J 7 bases; nucleotides not matched to a gene: 8. CDR1 is GTSNPN and CDR2 is SVGIG in the germline V gene (reference sequence). CDR3 DNA sequence: TGTGCCTGGAGTGTACCCGACAGGGGGCTGGGTGAAGCTTTCTTT. Translation: CAWSVPDRGLGEAFF.

The sample holds a few counts of this clone. V usage is TRBV18 and J usage is TRBJ1-2, with D unresolved. CDR3 size: 13 residues. V was cut by 6 bases and J by 6 bases, with 14 bases left in between. Germline CDR1 is KGHSH and CDR2 is LQKENI. CDR3 region: CASSLSSRDGYTF. The DNA of the CDR3 is TGTGCCAGCTCCCTAAGTAGTCGAGATGGCTACACCTTC.

The chain couples TRBV18 to TRBJ1-6; tentatively, D is TRBD1 (5 bases). V lost 5 bases and J 9 bases, leaving 8 bases between the germline ends. Germline CDR1 is KGHSH and CDR2 is LQKENI. The CDR3 is 12 amino acids. Written as DNA, the CDR3 is TGTGCCAGCTCAGACAGTCTTTCACCCCTCCACTTT. Encoded protein: CASSDSLSPLHF. The full variable domain, with the rest looked up from reference TRBV18 and TRBJ1-6, is NAGVMQNPRHLVRRRGQEARLRCSPMKGHSHVYWYRQLPEEGLKFMVYLQKENIIDESGMPKERFSAEFPKEGPSILRIQQVVRGDSAAYFCASSDSLSPLHFGNGTRLTVT.

The V and J genes are TRBV7-2 and TRBJ1-1; D ambiguous. Germline V gene lookup returns CDR1 SGHTA and CDR2 FQGNSA. Trimming took 5 bases from V and 5 from J, leaving 18 bases between them. The CDR3 is 15 amino acids. CDR3 in amino acids: CASSPGRAEKTEAFF. The CDR3 bases are TGTGCCAGCAGCCCGGGGAGGGCAGAGAAGACTGAAGCTTTCTTT.

The chain combines TRBV24-1 with TRBJ1-1; no clear D gene. The V gene's germline CDR1 is KGHDR and CDR2 SFDVKD. The CDR3 is 13 residues long. V was trimmed by 6 bases and J by 4 bases, leaving 11 bases between them. The CDR3 sequence: CATSREGGTEAFF. The CDR3 region has the DNA TGTGCCACCAGTCGAGAGGGCGGCACTGAAGCTTTCTTT.

This chain connects TRBV5-5 to TRBJ2-7; D gene ambiguous. This CDR3 comprises 11 residues. Per germline, CDR1 SGHKS and CDR2 YYEKEE (reference sequence). The V and J ends lost 4 bases and 2 bases respectively, with 4 bases between them. CDR3 sequence reads: CASSVTYEQYF. The DNA for the CDR3 is TGTGCCAGCAGCGTAACCTACGAGCAGTACTTC.

The rearrangement uses TRBV6-5 and TRBJ1-6; tentatively, D is TRBD1 (6 bases). The CDR3 loop spans 16 amino acids. The V end lost 2 bases, the J end lost 1 base, and 9 bases lay between the germline ends. Germline CDR1 reads MNHEY; CDR2 reads SVGAGI. The CDR3 DNA reads TGTGCCAGCAGTTACGGACAGAAATCCTATAATTCACCCCTCCACTTT. Protein product: CASSYGQKSYNSPLHF.

V is TRBV24-1 and J is TRBJ1-5, with D uncertain. Trimming shortened V by 4 bases and J by 7 bases, and 7 bases separated the two germline ends. The CDR3 has 12 residues. The V gene's germline CDR1 is KGHDR and CDR2 SFDVKD. This chain's CDR3 is CATSEGRQPQHF. The CDR3 DNA sequence: TGTGCCACCAGTGAAGGGAGACAGCCCCAGCATTTT.

J is TRBJ1-3 and V is TRBV9, with D possibly being TRBD1 (5 bases). The V gene lost 2 bases and the J gene lost 1 base, with 13 bases spanning the gap. The CDR3 sequence is 16 residues long. In germline, CDR1 is SGDLS, CDR2 YYNGEE. In DNA, the CDR3 is TGTGCCAGCAGCGTCGATCCGGGGACTTCTGGAAACACCATATATTTT. It specifies CASSVDPGTSGNTIYF.

A single count supports this clone. The V and J genes are TRBV28 and TRBJ1-5; TRBD1 matches 9 bases. The trim removed 6 bases at V and 4 bases at J, leaving 10 bases unmatched. The CDR3 length is 16 residues. Per the germline V gene, CDR1 is MDHEN and CDR2 is SYDVKM. The CDR3 reads CASRTGGTGYNQPQHF. In DNA form, the CDR3 reads TGTGCCAGCAGGACAGGTGGGACAGGGTATAATCAGCCCCAGCATTTT. Complete variable domain (other parts from reference TRBV28 and TRBJ1-5): DVKVTQSSRYLVKRTGEKVFLECVQDMDHENMFWYRQDPGLGLRLIYFSYDVKMKEKGDIPEGYSVSREKKERFSLILESASTNQTSMYLCASRTGGTGYNQPQHFGDGTRLSIL.

V gene TRBV7-3 combines with J gene TRBJ2-1; 7 nucleotides line up with TRBD2. Germline-derived CDR1 and CDR2 are SGHTA and FQGTGA. This CDR3 is built from 14 residues. Losses at the gene ends were 2 bases for V and 5 bases for J; bases not matched to a gene: 3. The chain's CDR3 is CASSLAGVNNEQFF. CDR3 bases: TGTGCCAGCAGCTTAGCGGGGGTTAACAATGAGCAGTTCTTC. Combining the CDR3 with reference TRBV7-3 and TRBJ2-1 gives the whole variable domain GAGVSQTPSNKVTEKGKYVELRCDPISGHTALYWYRQSLGQGPEFLIYFQGTGAADDSGLPNDRFFAVRPEGSVSTLKIQRTERGDSAVYLCASSLAGVNNEQFFGPGTRLTVL.

J is TRBJ1-1 and V is TRBV5-1; the match to TRBD1 covers 8 bases. V lost 6 bases, J lost 3 bases, and 16 bases stayed unmatched. The CDR3 has 17 residues. Germline V gene sequence: CDR1 SGHRS, CDR2 YFSETQ. The CDR3 here is CASKGVPTGEGDTEAFF. The CDR3 DNA sequence: TGCGCCAGCAAGGGGGTCCCGACAGGGGAAGGGGACACTGAAGCTTTCTTT.

V and J are TRBV21-1 and TRBJ2-7; TRBD2 is the table's D call, not checked against the DNA. TRBV21-1 is described as a pseudogene. This CDR3 is built from 14 residues. The CDR3 loop reads CANINREGFYEQYF. The CDR3 DNA is TGTGCCAACATTAACAGGGAGGGATTCTACGAGCAGTACTTC.

V and J are TRBV28 and TRBJ2-1, with D maybe TRBD2 (6 bases). The CDR3 runs to 15 residues. Trimming took off 2 bases at V and 9 bases at J, with 17 bases between the two ends. From germline, CDR1 is MDHEN and CDR2 SYDVKM. The CDR3 sequence: CASSLAGPTRVEQFF. The CDR3 nucleotides read TGTGCCAGCAGTTTAGCGGGGCCAACCAGGGTTGAGCAGTTCTTC.